One T cell receptor (beta chain) is described in this entry. The antigen remains unidentified. The record originates from a study of T-cell memory formation after mild COVID-19. Study-wide background: Largely, the TCR clusters proved donor specific.

TCRdb itself ran the 5' RACE reads through MiXCR, one entry per CDR3 protein. The table has about 400,000 distinct CDR3 sequences, 23% seen once. This CDR3 is built from 17 residues. Unmatched junction bases numbered 21, after V lost 7 bases and J lost 8 bases. Germline V gives CDR1 SGHRS, CDR2 YFSETQ. General study findings and limits: Detection of some responders pre-infection suggested pre-existing cross-reactive memory T cells participated. CD4/CD8 balance characterized clones contracting day 15 to 85, and CD4+ skew characterized later expanders. A second wave of clones peaked on day 37, and their SARS-CoV-2 specificity went unconfirmed.

The source material was PBMCs or a T cell subset sorted from them (not recorded which). This chain joins TRBV5-1 and TRBJ2-7; 10 nucleotides agree with TRBD2. The receptor comes from an adult woman who had mild COVID-19 (a few samples of this study predate the infection). Cell type and time point are not known. The DNA for the CDR3 is TGCGCCAGCCGAGGCATAAAGACGGCCGGGACTAGCGTTCAGCAGTACTTC. Translating it yields CASRGIKTAGTSVQQYF.